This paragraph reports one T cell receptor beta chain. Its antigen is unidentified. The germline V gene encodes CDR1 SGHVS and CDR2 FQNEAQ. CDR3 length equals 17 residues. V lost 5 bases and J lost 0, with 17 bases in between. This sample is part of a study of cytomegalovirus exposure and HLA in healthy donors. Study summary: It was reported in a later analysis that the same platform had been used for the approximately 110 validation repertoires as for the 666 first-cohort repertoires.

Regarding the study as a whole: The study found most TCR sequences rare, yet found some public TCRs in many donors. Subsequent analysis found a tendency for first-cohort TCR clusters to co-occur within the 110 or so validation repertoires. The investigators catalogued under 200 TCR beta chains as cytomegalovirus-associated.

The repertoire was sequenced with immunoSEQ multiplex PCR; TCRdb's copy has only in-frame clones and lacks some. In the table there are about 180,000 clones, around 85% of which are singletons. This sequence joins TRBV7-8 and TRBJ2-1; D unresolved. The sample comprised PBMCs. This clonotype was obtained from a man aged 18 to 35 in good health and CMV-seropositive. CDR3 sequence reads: CASSSLVTESSYNEQFF. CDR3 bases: TGTGCCAGCAGCAGCCTAGTGACTGAGAGCTCCTACAATGAGCAGTTCTTC.